The clone carrying this TCR beta chain showed up many times. Its specificity is unknown. This entry comes from a study of T cell repertoires in cytomegalovirus infection. Findings and caveats of the study: HLA-C-restricted CMV-specific TCR beta clonotypes were dominant in the ex vivo response.

Germline CDR1 is SGHNT and CDR2 is YYREEE (reference sequence). V lost 4 bases and J 3 bases, leaving 16 bases between the germline ends. CDR3 size: 15 residues. MiXCR, applied by TCRdb to the reads, yields one record per CDR3 protein. The repertoire includes hundreds of thousands of distinct CDR3 sequences, roughly 17% of them detected once, and 12% sits in the top ten. The rearrangement uses TRBV5-4 and TRBJ1-2; D might be TRBD1 (6 bases). The receptor was isolated from a human donor in good health (CMV status not recorded). Some clones in this sample may be carry-over from other donors' samples. The specimen sequenced was PBMCs. Written as DNA, the CDR3 is TGTGCCAGCAGCAAGAACAGGGCCGGGGACTATGGCTACACCTTC. It translates to CASSKNRAGDYGYTF.